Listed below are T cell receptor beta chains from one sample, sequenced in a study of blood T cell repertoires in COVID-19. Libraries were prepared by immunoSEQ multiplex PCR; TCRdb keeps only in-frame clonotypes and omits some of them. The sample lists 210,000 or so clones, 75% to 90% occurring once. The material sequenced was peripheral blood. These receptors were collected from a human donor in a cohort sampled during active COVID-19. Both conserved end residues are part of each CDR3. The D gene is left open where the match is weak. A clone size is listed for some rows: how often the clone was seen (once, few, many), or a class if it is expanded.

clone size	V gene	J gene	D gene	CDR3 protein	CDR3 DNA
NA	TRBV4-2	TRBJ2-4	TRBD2	CASSQDRSSGGNIQYF	TGTGCCAGCAGCCAAGATAGGTCTAGCGGGGGTAACATTCAGTACTTC
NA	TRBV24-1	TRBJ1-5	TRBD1	CATSGGQGAKGGNQPQHF	TGTGCCACCAGTGGAGGACAGGGGGCAAAGGGAGGCAATCAGCCCCAGCATTTT
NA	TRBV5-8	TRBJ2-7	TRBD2	CASSLGTSEQYF	TGTGCCAGCAGCTTGGGGACTAGCGAGCAGTACTTC
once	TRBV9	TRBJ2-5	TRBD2	CASSFSGREETQYF	TGTGCCAGCAGTTTTAGCGGGAGGGAGGAGACCCAGTACTTC
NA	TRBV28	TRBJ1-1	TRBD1	CAVNRGWTEAFF	TGTGCAGTAAACAGGGGTTGGACTGAAGCTTTCTTT
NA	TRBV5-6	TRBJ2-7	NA	CASSWGAYEQYF	TGTGCCAGCAGCTGGGGAGCCTACGAGCAGTACTTC
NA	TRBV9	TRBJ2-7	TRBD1	CASSVGTGQIYEQYF	TGTGCCAGCAGCGTGGGGACAGGGCAGATCTACGAGCAGTACTTC
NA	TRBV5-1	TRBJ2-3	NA	CASSLGGGPDTQYF	TGCGCCAGCAGCTTGGGAGGAGGTCCAGATACGCAGTATTTT
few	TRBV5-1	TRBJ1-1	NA	CASTRGGAEVNTEAFF	TGCGCCAGCACTCGGGGGGGCGCGGAGGTGAACACTGAAGCTTTCTTT
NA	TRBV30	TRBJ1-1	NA	CAWSMMGARNTEAFF	TGTGCCTGGAGTATGATGGGCGCACGGAACACTGAAGCTTTCTTT
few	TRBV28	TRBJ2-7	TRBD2	CASRRTSGVSYEQYF	TGTGCCAGCAGACGGACTAGCGGGGTCTCCTACGAGCAGTACTTC
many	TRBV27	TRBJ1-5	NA	CASSLYPGLDNQPQHF	TGTGCCAGCAGTTTATACCCGGGGTTGGACAATCAGCCCCAGCATTTT
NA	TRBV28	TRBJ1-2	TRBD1	CASREKNRDRGPDNYGYTF	TGTGCCAGCAGGGAAAAAAACCGGGACAGGGGGCCCGATAACTATGGCTACACCTTC
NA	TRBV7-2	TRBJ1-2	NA	CASSPYRTEANYGYTF	TGTGCCAGCAGCCCCTACCGGACTGAAGCTAACTATGGCTACACCTTC
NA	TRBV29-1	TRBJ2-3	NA	CSVQGPTRTDTQYF	TGCAGCGTACAGGGACCTACTCGCACAGATACGCAGTATTTT
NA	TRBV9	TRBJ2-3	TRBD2	CASSVLAEGATDTQYF	TGTGCCAGCAGCGTACTAGCGGAGGGAGCCACAGATACGCAGTATTTT
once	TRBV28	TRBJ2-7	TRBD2	CASSSPGLAASYEQYF	TGTGCCAGCAGTTCACCGGGACTAGCGGCTTCCTACGAGCAGTACTTC
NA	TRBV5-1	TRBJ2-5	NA	CASSLQNRAQETQYF	TGCGCCAGCAGCCTTCAGAACAGGGCGCAAGAGACCCAGTACTTC
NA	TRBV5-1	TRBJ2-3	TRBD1	CASSLYRDRVTDTQYF	TGCGCCAGCAGCTTGTATCGGGACAGGGTCACAGATACGCAGTATTTT
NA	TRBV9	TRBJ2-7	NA	CASSKEPTGSYEQYF	TGTGCCAGCAGTAAGGAACCGACAGGCTCCTACGAGCAGTACTTC
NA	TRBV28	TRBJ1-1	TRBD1	CASSFARGIFTEAFF	TGTGCCAGCAGTTTTGCCAGGGGGATATTCACTGAAGCTTTCTTT
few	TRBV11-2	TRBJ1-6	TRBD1	CASSPRQGNSPLHF	TGTGCCAGCAGCCCCCGACAGGGAAATTCACCCCTCCACTTT
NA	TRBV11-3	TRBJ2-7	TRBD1	CASSVGQGRYEQYF	TGTGCCAGCAGCGTGGGACAGGGAAGGTACGAGCAGTACTTC
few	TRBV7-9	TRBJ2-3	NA	CASSLSRGGTVGDTQYF	TGTGCCAGCAGCTTATCCCGAGGGGGAACGGTCGGAGATACGCAGTATTTT
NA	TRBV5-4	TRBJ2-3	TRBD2	CASSLTSGRVDTQYF	TGTGCCAGCAGCTTGACTAGCGGGAGGGTAGATACGCAGTATTTT
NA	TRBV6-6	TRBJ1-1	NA	CASALWGRPLNTEAFF	TGTGCCAGCGCTTTGTGGGGCAGGCCTTTGAACACTGAAGCTTTCTTT
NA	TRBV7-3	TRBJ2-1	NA	CASSPTSGGLGDNEQFF	TGTGCCAGCAGCCCGACCTCAGGGGGACTAGGGGACAATGAGCAGTTCTTC
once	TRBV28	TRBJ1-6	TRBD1	CASSVRTGGLNSPLHF	TGTGCCAGCAGCGTAAGGACAGGGGGCTTAAATTCACCCCTCCACTTT
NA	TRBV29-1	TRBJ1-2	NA	CSVEPPANYGYTF	TGCAGCGTTGAACCCCCTGCTAACTATGGCTACACCTTC
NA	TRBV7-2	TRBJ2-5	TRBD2	CASSLAPAGGQETQYF	TGTGCCAGCAGCTTAGCGCCAGCGGGAGGGCAAGAGACCCAGTACTTC
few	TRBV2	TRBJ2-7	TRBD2	CASRDRLAGYEQYF	TGTGCCAGCAGGGACCGACTAGCGGGGTACGAGCAGTACTTC
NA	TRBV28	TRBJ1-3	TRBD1	CASTLRDSSGNTIYF	TGTGCCAGCACCTTAAGGGACAGCTCTGGAAACACCATATATTTT
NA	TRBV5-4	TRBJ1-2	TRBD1	CASSGRDRVVWDGYTF	TGTGCCAGCAGCGGCCGGGACAGGGTGGTTTGGGATGGCTACACCTTC
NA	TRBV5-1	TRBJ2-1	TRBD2	CASSYDPSGSYNEQFF	TGCGCCAGCAGCTACGACCCAAGCGGGAGCTACAATGAGCAGTTCTTC
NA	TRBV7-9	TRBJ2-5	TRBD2	CASSLSSGGETQYF	TGTGCCAGCAGCTTATCTAGCGGGGGAGAGACCCAGTACTTC
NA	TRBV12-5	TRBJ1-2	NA	CASGLTHSSSYTF	TGTGCTAGTGGTTTAACTCATTCTTCGAGCTACACCTTC
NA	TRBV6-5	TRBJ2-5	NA	CASSYSGGPRETQYF	TGTGCCAGCAGTTACTCGGGGGGGCCTCGGGAGACCCAGTACTTC
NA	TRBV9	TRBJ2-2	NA	CASSVGGEVTGELFF	TGTGCCAGCAGCGTAGGGGGAGAGGTCACCGGGGAGCTGTTTTTT
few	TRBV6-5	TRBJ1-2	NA	CAAFSSTRGYTF	TGTGCCGCATTTTCTTCAACGCGGGGCTACACCTTC
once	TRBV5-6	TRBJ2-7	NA	CASSSQESNEQYF	TGTGCCAGCAGCTCACAGGAGTCCAACGAGCAGTACTTC
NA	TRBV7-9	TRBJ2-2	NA	CASSLASVGELFF	TGTGCCAGCAGCTTAGCGAGTGTCGGGGAGCTGTTTTTT
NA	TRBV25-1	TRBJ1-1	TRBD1	CASHRTGNTEAFF	TGTGCCAGCCACCGGACAGGGAATACTGAAGCTTTCTTT